The 7 T cell receptor beta chains below all came from one sample that was sequenced in a study of T cells in Graves' hyperthyroidism and ophthalmopathy. Authors of the study amplified TCR beta CDR3 regions from RNA transcripts. The HTBI primer set served for first-round RT-PCR of the TCR CDR3. TCRdb called the multiplex PCR reads again in MiXCR, with one record for every CDR3 protein. The profile covers hundreds of thousands of distinct CDR3 sequences, with 30% to 40% appearing a single time and 30% to 40% taken by the ten largest. What was sequenced was blood. The receptor source for this set is a woman aged 40 to 50 with Graves' hyperthyroidism.

This rearrangement joins TRBV6-5 to TRBJ1-3; D is uncertain. The germline gives CDR1 MNHEY, CDR2 SVGAGI. The CDR3 length is 15 residues. The V end lost 9 bases, the J end lost 0 bases, and 15 bases lay between the germline ends. The CDR3 loop is CASGLVGYSGNTIYF. CDR3 sequence (DNA): TGTGCCAGTGGATTGGTTGGATACTCTGGAAACACCATATATTTT.

Remarks on this clonotype: A much larger clone sits a single nucleotide away, making a read error possible. This likely comes from a read error, as the CDR3 has no conserved phenylalanine or tryptophan at its end. The chain recombines TRBV29-1 with TRBJ1-2, with TRBD1 matching 8 bases. Germline CDR1 and CDR2: SQVTM and ANQGSEA. Trimming cost V 4 bases and J 8 bases; bases outside gene matches: 6. This CDR3 region has 12 residues. For the CDR3, the DNA is TGCAGCGTTGTCCAGGGGGCAGAAGGCTACACCCTC. Encoded protein: CSVVQGAEGYTL.

The chain has TRBV7-9 and TRBJ2-3; 7 nucleotides align to TRBD1. V dropped 3 bases and J dropped 3; count of bases not matched to a gene: 6. Per the germline V gene, CDR1 is SEHNR and CDR2 is FQNEAQ (reference sequence). This CDR3 region has 15 residues. The CDR3 is CASSLGQTGTDTQYF. The DNA of the CDR3 is TGTGCCAGCAGCTTGGGCCAGACAGGGACAGATACGCAGTATTTT. Complete variable domain (other parts from reference TRBV7-9 and TRBJ2-3): DTGVSQNPRHKITKRGQNVTFRCDPISEHNRLYWYRQTLGQGPEFLTYFQNEAQLEKSRLLSDRFSAERPKGSFSTLEIQRTEQGDSAMYLCASSLGQTGTDTQYFGPGTRLTVL.

This clonotype was counted only a few times. J is TRBJ2-1 and V is TRBV10-3; tentative D call: TRBD2 (5 bases). Looked up from germline, CDR1 is ENHRY and CDR2 is SYGVKD. V gave up 11 bases and J gave up 8 bases, with 28 bases separating them. This CDR3 has 16 amino acids. The CDR3 nucleotides are TGTGCCGCACTTGGCGGGCCCGAAAACTCGAACGATGAGCAGTTCTTC. Translation: CAALGGPENSNDEQFF.

This clonotype came up many times. The rearrangement links TRBV2 to TRBJ1-1, with D maybe TRBD1 (5 bases). From germline, CDR1 is SNHLY and CDR2 FYNNEI. The CDR3 runs 14 residues. V gave up 0 bases and J gave up 9 bases, with 14 bases separating them. The CDR3 DNA is TGTGCCAGCAGTGAAGCGGAGGGACGGAGGAAAGCTTTCTTT. This translates into CASSEAEGRRKAFF.

With regard to this clonotype: With a much larger clone just one base away, this may be a read error. The chain joins TRBV2 to TRBJ2-2; perhaps TRBD1 as D (6 bases). This CDR3 has 15 amino acids. Germline CDR1 SNHLY, CDR2 FYNNEI. The CDR3 loop reads CASSKRQGNAGELFF. The CDR3 region has the DNA TGTGCCAGCAGCAAAAGGCAGGGGAACGCCGGGGAGCTGTTTTTT.

This clonotype was recorded many times. This chain joins TRBV7-2 and TRBJ1-2; TRBD1 matches at 7 bases. This CDR3 contains 15 residues. The V gene's germline CDR1 is SGHTA and CDR2 FQGNSA. The V and J ends lost 0 bases and 6 bases, in that order; junction bases with no gene match: 7. The CDR3 loop is CASSLALEGADGYTF. The CDR3 DNA is TGTGCCAGCAGCTTAGCCCTTGAGGGGGCGGATGGCTACACCTTC.